One sample yielded the 27 T cell receptor beta chains listed below, sequenced in a study of blood T cell repertoires in COVID-19. This table comes from immunoSEQ multiplex PCR, and its TCRdb copy is limited to in-frame clones, with some not included. The sample records some 330,000 clones, under 85% being singletons. The source material was PBMCs or T cells enriched from blood (not recorded which). Receptors were obtained from a woman aged 45-60 years who had recovered from COVID-19.

This chain connects TRBV3-1 (or the pseudogene TRBV3-2) to TRBJ1-2, with 8 bases matching TRBD1. Germline lookup yields CDR1 LGHDT and CDR2 YNNKEL (reference sequence). V lost 0 bases to trimming and J lost 5 bases; unmatched junction nucleotides: 11. The CDR3 covers 17 residues. CDR3 sequence reads: CASSQDEVRDRGYGYTF. CDR3 in DNA: TGTGCCAGCAGCCAAGATGAGGTCAGAGACAGGGGATATGGCTACACCTTC.

This clone has only a few counts. CDR3 coding DNA: TGTGCCAGCAGTTCCGGTAGGACAGCGAACACTGAAGCTTTCTTT. It yields the protein CASSSGRTANTEAFF. The chain carries TRBV6-5 and TRBJ1-1, with D maybe TRBD1 (6 bases). The CDR3 is 15 amino acids. V lost 4 bases to trimming and J lost 1 base, with 13 bases between them. Germline assignment: CDR1 MNHEY and CDR2 SVGAGI.

The chain is built from TRBV29-1 and TRBJ2-1; no clear D. The germline V gene encodes CDR1 SQVTM and CDR2 ANQGSEA. This CDR3 comprises 15 residues. V lost 0 bases to trimming and J lost 9 bases, with 18 bases between them. CDR3 region: CSVEDYSVSIFEQFF. The CDR3, as DNA: TGCAGCGTTGAAGATTATTCGGTATCCATCTTTGAGCAGTTCTTC.

The table lists this clone with a few counts. The rearrangement uses TRBV6-6 and TRBJ1-4; unclear D gene. Germline V gene sequence: CDR1 MNHNY, CDR2 SVGAGI (reference sequence). V lost 0 bases and J lost 12, with 8 bases in between. The CDR3 consists of 12 residues. The CDR3 nucleotides are TGTGCCAGCAGTTACTCGAACTCGCAACTGTTTTTT. This gives the protein CASSYSNSQLFF.

The gene calls are TRBV2 and TRBJ1-6; D is possibly TRBD1 (6 bases). Trimming shortened V by 7 bases and J by 5 bases, and 18 bases separated the two germline ends. CDR1 is SNHLY, CDR2 FYNNEI, per germline. This CDR3 is 16 amino acids long. The CDR3 coding sequence is TGTGCCAGCAACGGGGCCGTGGGACAAGATAATTCACCCCTCCACTTT. The encoded protein is CASNGAVGQDNSPLHF.

The chain recombines TRBV11-3 with TRBJ1-2; a weak D match, TRBD1 (5 bases). This CDR3 region has 18 residues. Per germline, CDR1 SGHNT and CDR2 YENEEA. The V gene lost 0 bases and the J gene lost 6 bases, with 23 bases spanning the gap. This chain's CDR3 is CASSLEGVRGRARDGYTF. The CDR3 DNA is TGTGCCAGCAGCTTAGAAGGGGTCCGGGGGAGGGCACGCGATGGCTACACCTTC.

The chain recombines TRBV7-2 with TRBJ2-7; the match to TRBD1 covers 9 bases. The CDR3 loop spans 14 amino acids. With 7 bases clipped from V and 6 bases from J, the junction kept 10 bases outside the gene matches. The germline V gene encodes CDR1 SGHTA and CDR2 FQGNSA. CDR3 loop: CASKPGTGLGEQYF. The DNA for the CDR3 is TGTGCCAGCAAACCCGGGACAGGGCTAGGCGAGCAGTACTTC.

This clone came up once. V gene TRBV20-1 combines with J gene TRBJ2-1, with 14 bases that match TRBD2. Germline CDR1 and CDR2: DFQATT and SNEGSKA (reference sequence). V lost 3 bases to trimming and J lost 10 bases; unmatched junction nucleotides: 8. This CDR3 is built from 15 residues. CDR3 coding DNA: TGCAGTGCTAGTTCCGGGACTAGCGGGGGAAGGGAGCAGTTCTTC. This codes for CSASSGTSGGREQFF.

The CDR3 DNA reads TGCGCCAGCAGCCAAGAAATGGGGCGAGAGACCCAGTACTTC. It codes for CASSQEMGRETQYF. The gene calls are TRBV4-1 and TRBJ2-5; perhaps TRBD1 as D (5 bases). The germline CDR1 and CDR2 sequences are MGHRA and YSYEKL. The CDR3 has 14 amino acids. V was clipped by 0 bases and J by 4 bases, with 9 bases between them.

On this clone: The same CDR3 can be traced to other DNA sequences in this sample. V gene TRBV14 combines with J gene TRBJ2-3, with 12 bases fitting TRBD2. CDR1 is SGHDN and CDR2 is FVKESK in the germline V gene. Trimming took 2 bases from V and 4 from J; bases not matched to a gene: 1. CDR3 size: 15 residues. This chain's CDR3 is CASSQRTSGADTQYF. CDR3 bases: TGTGCCAGCAGCCAACGGACTAGCGGGGCAGATACGCAGTATTTT.

The chain has TRBV19 and TRBJ2-5; D remains unclear. The germline gives CDR1 LNHDA, CDR2 SQIVND (reference sequence). The CDR3 covers 14 residues. The V and J ends lost 5 bases and 2 bases respectively, with 12 bases between them. The CDR3 sequence is CASSEQRLQETQYF. The CDR3 DNA follows: TGTGCCAGTAGTGAACAGAGATTACAAGAGACCCAGTACTTC.

The rearrangement links TRBV5-1 to TRBJ1-2; 7 bases fit TRBD1. The CDR3 runs 14 residues. Germline assignment: CDR1 SGHRS and CDR2 YFSETQ. With V trimmed by 0 bases and J by 6 bases, 5 bases remained unmatched. The CDR3, as DNA: TGCGCCAGCAGCTTGGCGGCAGGGGGGCATGGCTACACCTTC. It yields the protein CASSLAAGGHGYTF.

The J gene is TRBJ2-7, the V gene TRBV6-5; TRBD1 aligns across 7 bases. V shed 0 bases, J shed 3 bases, and the junction held 8 bases outside the gene matches. The V gene's germline CDR1 is MNHEY and CDR2 SVGAGI. CDR3 size: 16 residues. The CDR3 DNA reads TGTGCCAGCAGTTACTCGAAAGTCAGACAGGGCTACGAGCAGTACTTC. As protein: CASSYSKVRQGYEQYF.

This clone was recorded once. V gene TRBV10-3 combines with J gene TRBJ2-3, with D possibly matching TRBD2 (6 bases). Germline V lookup: CDR1 ENHRY, CDR2 SYGVKD. V was trimmed by 11 bases and J by 0 bases, leaving 15 bases between them. The CDR3 length is 14 residues. The CDR3 spells CASSERASTDTQYF. DNA of the CDR3: TGTGCCTCCTCCGAGCGGGCCAGCACAGATACGCAGTATTTT.

The rearrangement joins TRBV2 to TRBJ2-4; D is possibly TRBD1 (6 bases). Trimming removed 6 bases from V and 0 bases from J, with 15 bases in between. This CDR3 region has 16 residues. Germline assignment: CDR1 SNHLY and CDR2 FYNNEI. The CDR3 DNA reads TGTGCCAGCAGGCTAAGACAGGCTCTAGCCAAAAACATTCAGTACTTC. Encoded protein: CASRLRQALAKNIQYF.

Turning to this clone: Other DNA sequences of this sample code for an identical CDR3. This chain connects TRBV5-1 to TRBJ1-1; 11 bases map to TRBD1. Per germline, CDR1 SGHRS and CDR2 YFSETQ. The CDR3 spans 14 residues. V was pared by 8 bases and J by 1 base, with 4 bases of the junction left unmatched. The CDR3 bases are TGCGCCAGTTCCGGACAGGGGGCGAACACTGAAGCTTTCTTT. It encodes CASSGQGANTEAFF.

The table lists this clone with a few counts. The genes are TRBV6-2 or TRBV6-3 and TRBJ1-2; 7 nucleotides align to TRBD1. The CDR3 loop spans 13 amino acids. V was clipped by 5 bases and J by 2 bases; unmatched bases: 2. Germline V CDR1 and CDR2: MNHEY, SVGEGT. CDR3 residues: CASSGQENYGYTF. The CDR3 coding sequence is TGTGCCAGCAGTGGACAGGAGAACTATGGCTACACCTTC.

The V and J genes are TRBV5-1 and TRBJ2-3, with 9 bases aligning to TRBD2. The CDR3 runs to 18 residues. Germline CDR1 is SGHRS and CDR2 is YFSETQ. The V segment lost 0 bases and the J segment 5 bases; nucleotides outside the gene matches: 13. Written as DNA, the CDR3 is TGCGCCAGCAGCTTGGGTCCGGCCATAGCGGGAGTAGGAGATACGCAGTATTTT. Protein sequence: CASSLGPAIAGVGDTQYF.

This chain connects TRBV7-9 to TRBJ1-4; D unresolved. Germline values: CDR1 SEHNR, CDR2 FQNEAQ (reference sequence). The CDR3 is made up of 15 amino acids. V lost 1 base to trimming and J lost 4 bases, with 10 bases between them. CDR3 bases: TGTGCCAGCAGCTTAGATTCAGGCGTTAATGAAAAACTGTTTTTT. It specifies CASSLDSGVNEKLFF.

The V gene is TRBV28, the J gene TRBJ2-1, with D possibly matching TRBD2 (5 bases). V lost 8 bases and J 0 bases, leaving 17 bases between the germline ends. The CDR3 contains 16 residues. CDR1 MDHEN and CDR2 SYDVKM come from the germline V gene. Written as DNA, the CDR3 is TGTGCCAGCCTGACCTGGACGGGGAGCTCCTACAATGAGCAGTTCTTC. This encodes CASLTWTGSSYNEQFF.

In its sample, this clone was seen once. The chain couples TRBV5-4 to TRBJ2-3; TRBD2 matches 11 bases. There are 13 residues in the CDR3. The germline V gene has CDR1 SGHNT and CDR2 YYREEE (reference sequence). V trimming: 3 bases; J trimming: 6 bases; junction bases outside the gene matches: 0. DNA for the CDR3: TGTGCCAGCAGCTGGACTAGCGGGGATACGCAGTATTTT. Its protein is CASSWTSGDTQYF.

About this clone: This sample includes further DNA sequences coding for the same CDR3. V usage is TRBV5-4 and J usage is TRBJ2-5, with TRBD2 matching over 14 bases. Losses at the gene ends were 4 bases for V and 5 bases for J; bases not matched to a gene: 7. The CDR3 length is 16 residues. CDR1 is SGHNT and CDR2 is YYREEE in the germline V gene (reference sequence). Written as DNA, the CDR3 is TGTGCCAGCAGCCGGGGACTAGCGGGAGTCGAGGAGACCCAGTACTTC. Its protein is CASSRGLAGVEETQYF.

The chain joins TRBV3-1 (or the pseudogene TRBV3-2) to TRBJ2-7, with D perhaps matching TRBD1 (6 bases). Germline assignment: CDR1 LGHDT and CDR2 YNNKEL (reference sequence). The CDR3 is made up of 13 amino acids. With 5 bases removed from V and 4 bases from J, the gap between germline ends came to 12 bases. Here the CDR3 DNA reads TGTGCCAGCAGCTATCGGGACACTTACGAGCAGTACTTC. This encodes CASSYRDTYEQYF.

The gene calls are TRBV29-1 and TRBJ1-3; 8 bases match TRBD1. CDR1 and CDR2 (germline): SQVTM, ANQGSEA. With 6 bases clipped from V and 4 bases from J, the junction kept 11 bases outside the gene matches. The CDR3 is made up of 15 amino acids. The CDR3 spells CSVDGQGTVGNTIYF. The CDR3 DNA follows: TGCAGCGTGGACGGACAGGGTACCGTAGGAAACACCATATATTTT.

The chain links TRBV27 to TRBJ2-5, with TRBD2 matching 7 bases. The germline V gene has CDR1 MNHEY and CDR2 SMNVEV (reference sequence). The CDR3 has 13 residues. Trimming cost V 5 bases and J 4 bases; bases outside gene matches: 4. In DNA form, the CDR3 reads TGTGCCAGCAGTCCTATAGCGGGAGAGACCCAGTACTTC. This translates into CASSPIAGETQYF.

The chain employs TRBV4-1 and TRBJ1-2, with 9 positions matching TRBD1. This CDR3 region has 15 residues. After removal of 4 bases from V and 6 bases from J, the junction contained 9 bases not matched to a gene. Germline CDR1 is MGHRA and CDR2 is YSYEKL. The CDR3 DNA sequence: TGCGCCAGCAGCCTAAGGGACGGGACAGGGAATGGCTACACCTTC. Amino acids: CASSLRDGTGNGYTF.

This chain joins TRBV2 and TRBJ1-2, with D uncertain. Trimming stripped 5 bases from V and 3 bases from J, with 10 bases between. This CDR3 region has 13 residues. Germline V gene lookup returns CDR1 SNHLY and CDR2 FYNNEI. For the CDR3, the DNA is TGTGCCAGCAGTTACCCAGAGGACTATGGCTACACCTTC. Protein: CASSYPEDYGYTF.